The count of the clone carrying this T cell receptor beta chain is one. Its antigen remains unidentified. In germline, CDR1 is SGHRS, CDR2 YFSETQ. Trimming cost V 0 bases and J 4 bases; bases outside gene matches: 13. The CDR3 extends over 18 amino acids. This library used 300 to 450 ng RNA and molecular barcoded adaptors spanning alpha/delta and beta/gamma chains. TCRdb re-analysed the reads in MiXCR, keeping a single row per CDR3 protein. This sample carries some 46,000 distinct CDR3 sequences, 20% of them seen once, and the ten largest clones take more than 30%. This sample is part of a study of read filtering for tumor transcriptome and immune sequencing. Findings and limits, study-wide: Sorted CD138-negative bone marrow cells were not purified T cells.

The sequence was obtained from a donor at least 40 years old with multiple myeloma. Sequencing input: a population of CD138-negative cells sorted from bone marrow. The rearrangement links TRBV5-1 to TRBJ2-5; 9 bases match TRBD2. The DNA for the CDR3 is TGCGCCAGCAGCTTGGGATGGGCGCCCAGCGGGAGGAGAGAGACCCAGTACTTC. Translated: CASSLGWAPSGRRETQYF.